This entry is about one TCR beta chain. Using immunoSEQ multiplex PCR, the repertoire was profiled, and TCRdb retains in-frame clones only, with some absent. The table includes roughly 150,000 clones, around 90% detected once. The CDR3 length is 14 residues. The V and J ends lost 5 bases and 8 bases, in that order; junction bases with no gene match: 6. Germline CDR1 SSHAT, CDR2 FNYEAQ (reference sequence). These data belong to a study of CD4+ T cells in melanoma. This chain connects TRBV7-7 to TRBJ2-3; 11 bases agree with TRBD1. The receptor was derived from a human donor with melanoma. Here the CDR3 reads CASSRDRGTTTQYF. The DNA of the CDR3 is TGTGCCAGCAGCCGGGACAGGGGGACAACTACGCAGTATTTT.